This T cell receptor beta chain appears in the sequencing data of a study of T cell responses to AZD1222 COVID-19 vaccine. Study results and limitations: Donors were largely white British and mainly female; clonal diversity was possibly underestimated. Nearly half of spike-specific TCRs reportedly target variant regions that are unmutated in the B.1.351 and B.1.1.7 variants.

The CDR3 spans 15 residues. Trimming cost V 1 base and J 0 bases, with 9 bases left between them. Germline CDR1 reads SGHTS; CDR2 reads YDEGEE. TCRdb keeps only in-frame clones here, not all; method: immunoSEQ multiplex PCR. The repertoire holds 50,000 to 75,000 clones, with more than 70% as singletons. In the case of this clone: The antigen is unknown.

This TCR was sampled from an adult in good health. The chain is built from TRBV5-8 and TRBJ2-3; D might be TRBD1 or TRBD2, each matching 5 bases. Sequencing was performed on peripheral blood, taken on day 0 of AZD1222 vaccination. CDR3: CASSLPGRSTDTQYF. In DNA form, the CDR3 reads TGTGCCAGCAGCTTGCCGGGACGGAGCACAGATACGCAGTATTTT.